Sequencing of this T cell receptor (beta chain) was carried out in a study of beta chain features in type 1 diabetes. Study observations and caveats: Patients' naive, central memory and regulatory TCRB repertoires appeared more alike than those of healthy donors.

As concerns this clone: Its matching antigen is unknown.

V lost 1 base, J lost 0 bases, and 17 bases lay in between. The germline CDR1 and CDR2 sequences are SGHTA and FQGNSA. This CDR3 comprises 18 residues. Since all of the isolated RNA was reverse transcribed, expressed TCRB transcripts were what got sequenced. Sequencing used immunoSEQ multiplex PCR; TCRdb keeps in-frame clones, though not all of them. The sample records 350,000 to 450,000 clones, about 14% being singletons. The genes are TRBV7-2 and TRBJ2-3; maybe TRBD2 (6 bases). This clonotype originated in a man aged 25-40 years in good health. Input material: naive CD4+ T cells from blood. CDR3 coding DNA: TGTGCCAGCAGCTTAGATTTGACAAGCCTAGCGAGCACAGATACGCAGTATTTT. Translation gives CASSLDLTSLASTDTQYF.